There are a few counts of the clone carrying this T cell receptor beta chain. As yet, its antigen is unknown. This specimen comes from a study of regulatory T cells in long-lasting Graves disease. Study-level information: Disease was considered persistent Graves' disease after over 5 years of antithyroid drugs (with positive TSH receptor antibodies). Whole-study results and caveats: Owing to a sample size that was small, accuracy may have been reduced. Reduced TCR diversity was observed in persistent Graves' patients versus newly diagnosed patients. There was favoring of TRBV28, TRBJ1-2 and TRBJ2-5 in persistent disease.

The germline V and J ends were trimmed by 6 bases and 3 bases, with 15 bases remaining between them. This CDR3 has 15 residues. Germline CDR1 KGHSH, CDR2 LQKENI. Noted time point: persistent/refractory GD, antithyroid drugs over 5 years with positive TRAb. RNA from PBMCs was the source of the TCR library. iRepertoire HTBI primers and Arm-PCR of CDR3 regions built TCR beta libraries. TCRdb processed the multiplex PCR reads anew with MiXCR; each CDR3 protein has one entry. The sample lists 350,000 to 450,000 distinct CDR3 sequences, approximately 22% seen once, with roughly 13% in the top ten. Sequencing was performed on peripheral blood mononuclear cells (PBMCs), taken when the disease was refractory, from a patient treated with antithyroid drugs. The V gene is TRBV18, the J gene TRBJ1-5, with D possibly matching TRBD1 (5 bases). This TCR derives from a female donor with Graves disease. For the CDR3, the DNA is TGTGCCAGCTCCCGAGACAGTCAGAACAATCAGCCCCAGCATTTT. Translating gives CASSRDSQNNQPQHF.